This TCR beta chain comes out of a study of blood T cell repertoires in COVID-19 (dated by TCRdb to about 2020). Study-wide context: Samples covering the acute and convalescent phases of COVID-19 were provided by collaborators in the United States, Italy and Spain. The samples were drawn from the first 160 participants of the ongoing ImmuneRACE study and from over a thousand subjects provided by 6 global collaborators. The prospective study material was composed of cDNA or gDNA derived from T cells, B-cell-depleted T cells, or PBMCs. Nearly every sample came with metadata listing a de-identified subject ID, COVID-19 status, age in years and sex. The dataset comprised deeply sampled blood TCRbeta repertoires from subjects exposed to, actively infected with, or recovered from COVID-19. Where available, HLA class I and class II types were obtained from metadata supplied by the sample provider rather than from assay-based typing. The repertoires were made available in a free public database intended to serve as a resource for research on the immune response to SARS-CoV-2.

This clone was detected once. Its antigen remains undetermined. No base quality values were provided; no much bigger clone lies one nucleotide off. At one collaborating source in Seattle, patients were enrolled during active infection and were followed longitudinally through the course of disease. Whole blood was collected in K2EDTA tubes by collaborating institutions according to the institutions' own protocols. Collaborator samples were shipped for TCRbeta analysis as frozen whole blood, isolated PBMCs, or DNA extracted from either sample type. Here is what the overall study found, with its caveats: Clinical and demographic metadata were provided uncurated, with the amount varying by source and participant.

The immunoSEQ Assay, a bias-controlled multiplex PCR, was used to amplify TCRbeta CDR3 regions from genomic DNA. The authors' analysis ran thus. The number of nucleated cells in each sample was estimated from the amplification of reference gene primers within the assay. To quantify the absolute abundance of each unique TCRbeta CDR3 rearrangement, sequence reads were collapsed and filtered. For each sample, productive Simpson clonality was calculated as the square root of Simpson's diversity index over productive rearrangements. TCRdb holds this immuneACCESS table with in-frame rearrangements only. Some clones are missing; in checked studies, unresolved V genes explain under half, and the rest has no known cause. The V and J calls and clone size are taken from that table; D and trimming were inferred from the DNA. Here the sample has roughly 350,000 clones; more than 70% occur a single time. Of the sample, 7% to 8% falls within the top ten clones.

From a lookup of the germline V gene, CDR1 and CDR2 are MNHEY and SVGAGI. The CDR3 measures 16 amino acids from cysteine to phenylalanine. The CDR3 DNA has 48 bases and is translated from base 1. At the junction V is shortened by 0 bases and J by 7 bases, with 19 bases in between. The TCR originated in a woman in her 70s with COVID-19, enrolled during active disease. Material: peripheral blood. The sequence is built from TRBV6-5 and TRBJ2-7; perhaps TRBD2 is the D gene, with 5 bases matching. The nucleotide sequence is TGTGCCAGCAGTTACTCAGGTGCCGCAGGACTGTGGGAGCAGTACTTC. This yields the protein CASSYSGAAGLWEQYF.